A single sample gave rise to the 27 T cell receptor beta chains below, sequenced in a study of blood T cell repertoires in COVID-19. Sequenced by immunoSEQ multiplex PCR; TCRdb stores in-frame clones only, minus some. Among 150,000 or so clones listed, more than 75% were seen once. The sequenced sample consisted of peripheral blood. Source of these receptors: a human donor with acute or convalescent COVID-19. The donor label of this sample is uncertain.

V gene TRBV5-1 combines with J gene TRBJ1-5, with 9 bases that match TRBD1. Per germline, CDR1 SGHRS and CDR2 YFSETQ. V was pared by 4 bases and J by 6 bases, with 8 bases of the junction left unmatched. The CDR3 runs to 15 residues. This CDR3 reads CASSRGQGGGQPQHF. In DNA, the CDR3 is TGCGCCAGCAGCCGGGGACAGGGTGGGGGTCAGCCCCAGCATTTT.

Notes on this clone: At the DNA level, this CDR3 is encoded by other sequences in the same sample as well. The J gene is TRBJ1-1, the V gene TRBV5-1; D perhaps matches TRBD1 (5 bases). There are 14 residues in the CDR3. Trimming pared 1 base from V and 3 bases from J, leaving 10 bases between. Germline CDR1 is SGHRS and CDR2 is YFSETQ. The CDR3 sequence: CASSLSGGDTEAFF. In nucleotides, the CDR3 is TGCGCCAGCAGCTTGTCCGGAGGGGACACTGAAGCTTTCTTT.

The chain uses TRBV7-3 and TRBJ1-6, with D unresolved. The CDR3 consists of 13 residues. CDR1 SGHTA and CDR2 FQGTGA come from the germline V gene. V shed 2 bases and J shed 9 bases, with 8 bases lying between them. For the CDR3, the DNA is TGTGCCAGCAGCTTAGACAACCTTTCACCCCTCCACTTT. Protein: CASSLDNLSPLHF.

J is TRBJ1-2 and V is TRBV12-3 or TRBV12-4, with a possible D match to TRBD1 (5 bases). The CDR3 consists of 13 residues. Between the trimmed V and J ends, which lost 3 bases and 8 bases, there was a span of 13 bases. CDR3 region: CASSFGQTAGYTF. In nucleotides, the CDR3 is TGTGCCAGCAGTTTCGGACAAACGGCAGGCTACACCTTC.

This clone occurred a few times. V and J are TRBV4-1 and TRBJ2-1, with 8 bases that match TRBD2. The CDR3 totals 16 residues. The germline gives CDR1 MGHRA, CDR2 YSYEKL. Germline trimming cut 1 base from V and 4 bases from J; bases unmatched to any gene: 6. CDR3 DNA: TGCGCCAGCAGCCAAGGACAGCGGGGGATGTACAATGAGCAGTTCTTC. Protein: CASSQGQRGMYNEQFF.

Here the CDR3 reads CASSGQGSAGELFF. In DNA form, the CDR3 reads TGCGCCAGCAGCGGACAGGGGAGCGCCGGGGAGCTGTTTTTT. The V call is TRBV5-1, the J call TRBJ2-2; 9 bases line up with TRBD1. The length of the CDR3 is 14 residues. CDR1 is SGHRS, CDR2 YFSETQ, per germline. V lost 4 bases and J lost 6; bases outside the gene matches: 4.

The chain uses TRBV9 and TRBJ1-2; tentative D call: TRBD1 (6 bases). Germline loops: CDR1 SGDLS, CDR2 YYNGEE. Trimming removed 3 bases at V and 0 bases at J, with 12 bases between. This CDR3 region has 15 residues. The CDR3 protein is CASSARDRTNYGYTF. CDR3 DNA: TGTGCCAGCAGCGCTCGCGACAGGACTAACTATGGCTACACCTTC.

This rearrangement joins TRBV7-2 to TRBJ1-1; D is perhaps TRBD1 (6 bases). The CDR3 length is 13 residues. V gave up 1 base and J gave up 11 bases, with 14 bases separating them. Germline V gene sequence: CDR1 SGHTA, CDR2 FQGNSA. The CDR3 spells CASSLDQGFGAFF. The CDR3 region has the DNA TGTGCCAGCAGCTTAGATCAGGGGTTTGGGGCTTTCTTT.

Written as DNA, the CDR3 is TGTGCCAGCAGCTCCACAGGGGACTATGGCTACACCTTC. Protein product: CASSSTGDYGYTF. The chain couples TRBV11-2 to TRBJ1-2, with 7 positions matching TRBD1. In germline, CDR1 is SGHAT, CDR2 FQNNGV. The trim removed 4 bases at V and 3 bases at J, leaving 2 bases unmatched. This CDR3 contains 13 residues.

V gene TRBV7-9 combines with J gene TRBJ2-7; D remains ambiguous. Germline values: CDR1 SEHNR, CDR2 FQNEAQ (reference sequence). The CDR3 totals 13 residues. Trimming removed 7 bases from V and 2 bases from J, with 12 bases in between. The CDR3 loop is CASIPTRAYEQYF. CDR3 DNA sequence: TGTGCCAGCATTCCAACCCGAGCCTACGAGCAGTACTTC.

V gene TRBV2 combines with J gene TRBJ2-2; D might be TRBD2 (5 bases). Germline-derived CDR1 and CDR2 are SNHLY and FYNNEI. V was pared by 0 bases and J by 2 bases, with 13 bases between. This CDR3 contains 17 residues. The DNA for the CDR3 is TGTGCCAGCAGTGAAGCGCGTGGACTTCTAAACACCGGGGAGCTGTTTTTT. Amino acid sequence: CASSEARGLLNTGELFF.

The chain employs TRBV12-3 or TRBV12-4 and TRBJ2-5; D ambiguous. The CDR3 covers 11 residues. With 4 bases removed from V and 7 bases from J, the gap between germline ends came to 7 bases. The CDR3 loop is CASSSTGTQYF. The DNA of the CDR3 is TGTGCCAGCAGTTCAACGGGGACCCAGTACTTC.

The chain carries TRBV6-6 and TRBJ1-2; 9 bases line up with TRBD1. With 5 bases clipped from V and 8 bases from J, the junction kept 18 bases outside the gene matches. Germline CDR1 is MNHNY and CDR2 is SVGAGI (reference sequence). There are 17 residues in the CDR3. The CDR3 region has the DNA TGTGCCAGCAGTCCATACGGACAGGGGAAGTCCTCCGGCGGCTACACCTTC. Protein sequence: CASSPYGQGKSSGGYTF.

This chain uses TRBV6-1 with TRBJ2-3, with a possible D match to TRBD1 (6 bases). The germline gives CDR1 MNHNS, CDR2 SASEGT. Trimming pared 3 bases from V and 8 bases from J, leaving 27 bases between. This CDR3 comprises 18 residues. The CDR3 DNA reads TGTGCCAGCAGTGACCGATCCCCTGGACAGATCCACAGAGGTACGCAGTATTTT. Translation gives CASSDRSPGQIHRGTQYF.

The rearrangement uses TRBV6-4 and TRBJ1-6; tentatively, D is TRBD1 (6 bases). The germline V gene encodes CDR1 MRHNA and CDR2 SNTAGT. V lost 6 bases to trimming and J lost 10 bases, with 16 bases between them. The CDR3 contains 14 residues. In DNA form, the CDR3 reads TGTGCCAGCAGAGAACAGGGTCTAGGGTCACCCCTCCACTTT. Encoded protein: CASREQGLGSPLHF.

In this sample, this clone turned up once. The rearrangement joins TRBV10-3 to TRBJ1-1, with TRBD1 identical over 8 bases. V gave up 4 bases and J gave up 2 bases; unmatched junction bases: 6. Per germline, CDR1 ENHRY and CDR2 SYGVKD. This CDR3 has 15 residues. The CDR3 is CAISGGTGRNTEAFF. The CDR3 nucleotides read TGTGCCATCAGTGGGGGGACAGGTAGAAACACTGAAGCTTTCTTT.

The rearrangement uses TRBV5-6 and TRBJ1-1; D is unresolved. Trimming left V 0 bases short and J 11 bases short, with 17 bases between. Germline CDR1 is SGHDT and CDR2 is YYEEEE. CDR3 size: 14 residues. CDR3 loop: CASSLGILIAEAFF. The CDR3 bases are TGTGCCAGCAGCTTGGGGATCCTAATTGCGGAGGCTTTCTTT.

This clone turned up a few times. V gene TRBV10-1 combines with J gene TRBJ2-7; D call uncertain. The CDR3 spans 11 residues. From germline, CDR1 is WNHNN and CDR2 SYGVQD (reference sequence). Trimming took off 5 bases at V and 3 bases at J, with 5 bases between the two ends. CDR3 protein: CASSPGYEQYF. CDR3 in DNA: TGCGCCAGCAGTCCAGGCTACGAGCAGTACTTC.

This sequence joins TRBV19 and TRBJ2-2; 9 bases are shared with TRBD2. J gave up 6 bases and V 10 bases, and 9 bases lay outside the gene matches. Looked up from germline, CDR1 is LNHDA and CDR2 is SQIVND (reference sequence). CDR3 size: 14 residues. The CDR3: CATSRGGLSGELFF. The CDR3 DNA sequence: TGTGCCACATCGCGGGGGGGCCTGTCCGGGGAGCTGTTTTTT.

Written as DNA, the CDR3 is TGCGCCAGCAGCGGCGGGGGTGTCAGCTATGGCTACACCTTC. It encodes CASSGGGVSYGYTF. The chain couples TRBV5-1 to TRBJ1-2; D perhaps matches TRBD1 (5 bases). Germline CDR1 is SGHRS and CDR2 is YFSETQ. The CDR3 spans 14 residues. The ends were cut back, 4 bases at V and 4 bases at J, with 14 bases in the middle.

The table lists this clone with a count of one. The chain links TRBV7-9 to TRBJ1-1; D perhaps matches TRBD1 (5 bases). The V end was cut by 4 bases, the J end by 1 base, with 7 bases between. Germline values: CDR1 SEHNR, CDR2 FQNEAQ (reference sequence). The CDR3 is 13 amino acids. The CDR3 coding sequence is TGTGCCAGCAGCTCGGGGGGGAACACTGAAGCTTTCTTT. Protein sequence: CASSSGGNTEAFF.

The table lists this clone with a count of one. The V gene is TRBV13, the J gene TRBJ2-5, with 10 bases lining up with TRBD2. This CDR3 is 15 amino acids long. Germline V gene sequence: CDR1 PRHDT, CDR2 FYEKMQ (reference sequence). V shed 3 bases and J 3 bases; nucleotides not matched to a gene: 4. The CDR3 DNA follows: TGTGCCAGCAGCTTCTCGCTAGCGGGGGAAGAGACCCAGTACTTC. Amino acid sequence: CASSFSLAGEETQYF.

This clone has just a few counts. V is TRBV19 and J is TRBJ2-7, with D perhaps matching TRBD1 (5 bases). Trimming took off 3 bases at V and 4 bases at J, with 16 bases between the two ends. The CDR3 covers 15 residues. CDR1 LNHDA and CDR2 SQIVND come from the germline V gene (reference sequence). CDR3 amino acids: CASSIAPGFGYEQYF. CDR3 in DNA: TGTGCCAGTAGTATCGCCCCAGGGTTTGGGTACGAGCAGTACTTC. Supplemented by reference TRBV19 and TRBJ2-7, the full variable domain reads DGGITQSPKYLFRKEGQNVTLSCEQNLNHDAMYWYRQDPGQGLRLIYYSQIVNDFQKGDIAEGYSVSREKKESFPLTVTSAQKNPTAFYLCASSIAPGFGYEQYFGPGTRLTVT.

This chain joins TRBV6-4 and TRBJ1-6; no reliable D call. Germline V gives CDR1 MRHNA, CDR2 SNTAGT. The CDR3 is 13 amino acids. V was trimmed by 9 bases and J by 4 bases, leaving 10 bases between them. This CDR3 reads CASSRTYNSPLHF. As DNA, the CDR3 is TGTGCCAGTTCGAGGACTTATAATTCACCCCTCCACTTT.

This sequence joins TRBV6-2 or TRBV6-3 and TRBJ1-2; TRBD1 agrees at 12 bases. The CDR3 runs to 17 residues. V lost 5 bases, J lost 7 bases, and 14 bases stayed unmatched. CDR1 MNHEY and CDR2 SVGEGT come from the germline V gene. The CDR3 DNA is TGTGCCAGCAGTCCCCCCCCATGGGACAGGGGGCGAAGTGGCTACACCTTC. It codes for CASSPPPWDRGRSGYTF.

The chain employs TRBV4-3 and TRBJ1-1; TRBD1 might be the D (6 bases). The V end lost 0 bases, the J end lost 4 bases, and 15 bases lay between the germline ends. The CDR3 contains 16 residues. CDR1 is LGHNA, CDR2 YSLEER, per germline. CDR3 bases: TGCGCCAGCAGCCAAGATGGGCAGGGGTGGGGCACTGAAGCTTTCTTT. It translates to CASSQDGQGWGTEAFF.

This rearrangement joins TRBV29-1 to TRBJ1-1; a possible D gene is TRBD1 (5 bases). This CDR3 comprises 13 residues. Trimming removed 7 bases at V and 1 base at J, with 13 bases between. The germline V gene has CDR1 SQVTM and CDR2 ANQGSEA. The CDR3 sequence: CSASSGQNTEAFF. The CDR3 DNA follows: TGCAGCGCATCCTCCGGACAGAACACTGAAGCTTTCTTT.